Listed below are T cell receptor beta chains from one sample, sequenced in a study. TCRdb re-called the 5' RACE reads with MiXCR, one entry per CDR3 protein. The sample consists of tens of thousands of distinct CDR3 sequences, 26% of them appearing once. Sequencing input: tumor-infiltrating Tregs sorted from the breast tumor. Receptor source: a female donor with breast cancer. Each CDR3 is given with its conserved first and last residue. D genes are given only for firm matches. Size tells how often a clone was seen (once, few, many) or the class of an expanded clone, and some rows leave it out.

TRBD1	TRBV19	TRBJ1-1	few	CASSMGVRQGFEAFF	TGTGCCAGTAGCATGGGGGTCCGACAGGGTTTCGAAGCTTTCTTT
TRBD1	TRBV5-4	TRBJ2-7	few	CASSQAGTGGREQYF	TGTGCCAGCAGCCAAGCCGGGACAGGGGGTAGGGAGCAGTACTTC
NA	TRBV20-1	TRBJ2-1	many	CSAPGLAVNEQFF	TGCAGTGCCCCGGGGTTAGCGGTCAATGAGCAGTTCTTC
NA	TRBV4-2	TRBJ2-7	many	CASSQDLKGTMVYEQYF	TGTGCCAGCAGCCAAGATCTAAAAGGGACCATGGTCTACGAGCAGTACTTC
TRBD1	TRBV6-1	TRBJ1-1	NA	CASRQGLSMNTEAFF	TGTGCCTCACGACAGGGACTATCCATGAACACTGAAGCTTTCTTT
NA	TRBV6-2/TRBV6-3	TRBJ1-5	NA	CVSGRNQPQHF	TGTGTCAGCGGACGGAATCAGCCCCAGCATTTT
NA	TRBV12-3/TRBV12-4	TRBJ2-3	NA	CASSEARGDTQYF	TGTGCCAGCAGCGAAGCCAGGGGAGATACGCAGTATTTT
TRBD1	TRBV11-2	TRBJ1-1	NA	CASSGNRGRDTEAFF	TGTGCCAGCAGCGGGAACAGGGGGCGGGACACTGAAGCTTTCTTC
TRBD2	TRBV4-2	TRBJ2-1	few	CASSDPPAGGSNEQFF	TGTGCCAGCAGCGACCCCCCAGCGGGAGGTTCGAATGAGCAGTTCTTC
TRBD2	TRBV6-2/TRBV6-3	TRBJ2-7	many	CASSLLADFYEQYF	TGTGCCAGCAGTCTACTAGCGGATTTCTACGAGCAGTACTTC
NA	TRBV7-2	TRBJ1-5	many	CASSLRGGQPQHF	TGTGCCAGCAGCTTAAGAGGAGGACAGCCCCAGCATTTT